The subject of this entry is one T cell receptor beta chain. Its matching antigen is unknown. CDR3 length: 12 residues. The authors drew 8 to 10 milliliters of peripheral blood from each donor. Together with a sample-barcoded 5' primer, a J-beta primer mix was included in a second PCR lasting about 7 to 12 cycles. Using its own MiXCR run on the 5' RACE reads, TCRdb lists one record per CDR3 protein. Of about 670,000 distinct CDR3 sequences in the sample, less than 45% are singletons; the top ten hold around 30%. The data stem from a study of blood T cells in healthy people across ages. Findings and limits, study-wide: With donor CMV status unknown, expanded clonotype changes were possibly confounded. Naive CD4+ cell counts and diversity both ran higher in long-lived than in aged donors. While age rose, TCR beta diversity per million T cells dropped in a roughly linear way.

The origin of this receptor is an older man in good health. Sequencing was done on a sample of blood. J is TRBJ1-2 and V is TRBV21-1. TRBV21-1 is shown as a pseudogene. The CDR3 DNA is TGTGCCAGCAGCAAATTAGGACGTGGCTACACCTTC. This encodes CASSKLGRGYTF.